This T cell receptor beta chain is from a study of T-cell reconstitution after alpha-beta-depleted transplantation in children. The length of the CDR3 is 15 residues. V lost 6 bases, J lost 5 bases, and 14 bases lay in between. Germline CDR1 is SNHLY and CDR2 is FYNNEI. Unique molecular identifiers featured in how the TCRbeta library was prepared. TCRdb passed the PCR reads through MiXCR, listing each CDR3 protein once. Among approximately 1,000,000 distinct CDR3 sequences listed, 25% to 30% were seen once. This clonotype came up many times. This chain uses TRBV2 with TRBJ1-6; D remains unclear. Material: PBMCs, mostly from graft donor cells, obtained 360 days after TCRalphabeta/CD19-depleted stem cell transplant. This TCR was sampled from a boy younger than two who had a stem cell transplant for SCID, so the T cells may come from the graft donor. The CDR3, as DNA: TGTGCCAGCAGACTCAACAGCCTCGATAATTCACCCCTCCACTTT. Amino acids: CASRLNSLDNSPLHF.